Here is one T cell receptor beta chain with its context. These data originate in a study of blood T cell repertoires in COVID-19. The table came from immunoSEQ multiplex PCR; TCRdb's copy has only in-frame clones and leaves some out. This repertoire shows about 240,000 clones, around 85% found once; its top ten account for 6.2%. Trimming shortened V by 5 bases and J by 2 bases, and 16 bases separated the two germline ends. Germline values: CDR1 SGHTA, CDR2 FQGNSA. The CDR3 consists of 15 residues. The V call is TRBV7-2, the J call TRBJ2-7; D is perhaps TRBD2 (6 bases). Sequenced: peripheral blood. This TCR came from a man in his sixties with acute or convalescent COVID-19. In nucleotides, the CDR3 is TGTGCCAGCAGCAAGGCGGGACCCACGACCTACGAGCAGTACTTC. Its protein product is CASSKAGPTTYEQYF. The complete variable domain, with remaining parts taken from reference TRBV7-2 and TRBJ2-7, reads GAGVSQSPSNKVTEKGKDVELRCDPISGHTALYWYRQSLGQGLEFLIYFQGNSAPDKSGLPSDRFSAERTGGSVSTLTIQRTQQEDSAVYLCASSKAGPTTYEQYFGPGTRLTVT.